This TCR beta chain was found in a study of T cell changes during pregnancy in multiple sclerosis. The CDR3 has 12 amino acids. CDR1 SGHTA and CDR2 FQGTGA come from the germline V gene. V lost 2 bases and J 11 bases, leaving 12 bases between the germline ends. Assay: immunoSEQ multiplex PCR; the TCRdb copy retains only in-frame clones and omits some. The sample consists of around 70,000 clones, roughly 92% of them appearing once. The source is a female donor in good health, enrolled as a control in a pregnancy study. This specimen consisted of peripheral blood, obtained after pregnancy. The chain couples TRBV7-3 to TRBJ1-1; D call uncertain. CDR3 loop: CASSLLRSSAFF. The DNA for the CDR3 is TGTGCCAGCAGCTTATTGAGGTCGTCTGCTTTCTTT.